The 27 T cell receptor beta chains in this list originate from one sample, sequenced in a study of long-term antiretroviral therapy in people with HIV. Investigators performed immunoSEQ version v3.0 at survey level. Profiled with immunoSEQ multiplex PCR; TCRdb holds only in-frame clones, not every one. The sample holds more than 15,000 clones, approximately 86% seen once. Here the sequenced sample was unsorted PBMCs, taken 2.2 to 2.4 years before starting antiretroviral therapy. Source of these receptors: a woman in her twenties or thirties with HIV.

This clone was seen only once. This rearrangement joins TRBV12-5 to TRBJ1-5; 7 bases are a match to TRBD1. J was trimmed by 4 bases and V by 3 bases; bases with no gene match: 3. The germline V gene has CDR1 LGHNT and CDR2 FRNRAP. This CDR3 has 14 residues. CDR3 DNA: TGTGCTAGTGGTTTAGGGGGCATTAATCAGCCCCAGCATTTT. Encoded protein: CASGLGGINQPQHF.

This sequence joins TRBV7-2 and TRBJ1-2, with a tentative D call TRBD1 (5 bases). The CDR3 length is 17 residues. V was clipped by 0 bases and J by 0 bases, with 14 bases between them. Germline V gene sequence: CDR1 SGHTA, CDR2 FQGNSA. CDR3 in amino acids: CASSLAVSAGSNYGYTF. The CDR3 bases are TGTGCCAGCAGCTTAGCCGTCTCTGCAGGGTCTAACTATGGCTACACCTTC.

The chain is built from TRBV6-5 and TRBJ1-1; D remains ambiguous. V was clipped by 8 bases and J by 4 bases, with 14 bases between them. The V gene's germline CDR1 is MNHEY and CDR2 SVGAGI. CDR3 length: 13 amino acids. The CDR3 protein is CASHAGVGTEAFF. CDR3 DNA sequence: TGTGCCAGCCACGCCGGCGTCGGCACTGAAGCTTTCTTT.

As DNA, the CDR3 is TGTGCCAGTAGTATGTTTGGAGACTCTGGAAACACCATATATTTT. Protein: CASSMFGDSGNTIYF. The rearrangement joins TRBV19 to TRBJ1-3; D is unresolved. The V gene's germline CDR1 is LNHDA and CDR2 SQIVND (reference sequence). Trimming left V 3 bases short and J 0 bases short, with 9 bases between. CDR3 length equals 15 residues. Variable domain in full (rest from reference TRBV19 and TRBJ1-3): DGGITQSPKYLFRKEGQNVTLSCEQNLNHDAMYWYRQDPGQGLRLIYYSQIVNDFQKGDIAEGYSVSREKKESFPLTVTSAQKNPTAFYLCASSMFGDSGNTIYFGEGSWLTVV.

To note about this clone: The sample contains more than one DNA sequence encoding this CDR3. V usage is TRBV27 and J usage is TRBJ2-7; TRBD2 might be the D (5 bases). The germline V gene encodes CDR1 MNHEY and CDR2 SMNVEV (reference sequence). V was pared by 6 bases and J by 0 bases, with 9 bases between. The CDR3 length is 13 residues. DNA for the CDR3: TGTGCCAGCAGGGAGGACGTCTCCTACGAGCAGTACTTC. It yields the protein CASREDVSYEQYF.

The chain couples TRBV29-1 to TRBJ1-1, with 7 positions matching TRBD1. V was pared by 4 bases and J by 4 bases, with 6 bases of the junction left unmatched. The CDR3 totals 13 residues. Germline V gives CDR1 SQVTM, CDR2 ANQGSEA. As DNA, the CDR3 is TGCAGCGTTGGACCCAGGGACAGCACTGAAGCTTTCTTT. This gives the protein CSVGPRDSTEAFF.

J is TRBJ2-5 and V is TRBV6-5; tentative D call: TRBD1 (6 bases). The V gene's germline CDR1 is MNHEY and CDR2 SVGAGI. V was shortened by 0 bases and J by 5 bases, with 16 bases between the two germline ends. This CDR3 region has 16 residues. DNA of the CDR3: TGTGCCAGCAGTTACTCGTATAACGGACAGCTTGAGACCCAGTACTTC. As protein: CASSYSYNGQLETQYF.

This clone was seen only once. The J gene is TRBJ1-1, the V gene TRBV10-3, with TRBD1 as a possible D gene (5 bases). CDR1 is ENHRY and CDR2 is SYGVKD in the germline V gene. This CDR3 has 13 residues. V shed 7 bases and J shed 5 bases, with 14 bases lying between them. CDR3 loop: CAITDSGGTEAFF. In nucleotides, the CDR3 is TGTGCCATCACCGACTCGGGGGGAACTGAAGCTTTCTTT.

V and J are TRBV30 and TRBJ2-3; D unresolved. Deletions cut 8 bases from V and 5 bases from J, with 17 bases between. CDR1 and CDR2 from the germline V gene are GTSNPN and SVGIG (reference sequence). CDR3 size: 13 residues. CDR3 region: CALDPAGGDTQYF. The CDR3 region has the DNA TGTGCCCTGGACCCTGCCGGCGGAGATACGCAGTATTTT.

This sequence joins TRBV7-6 and TRBJ1-3; D is perhaps TRBD1 (6 bases). The CDR3 consists of 18 residues. V was clipped by 1 base and J by 1 base, with 17 bases between them. Germline values: CDR1 SGHVS, CDR2 FNYEAQ. CDR3 protein: CASSLGLGRGRSGNTIYF. The CDR3 region has the DNA TGTGCCAGCAGCTTAGGCTTGGGCAGGGGTCGGTCTGGAAACACCATATATTTT.

The chain joins TRBV4-3 to TRBJ2-6, with 10 bases lining up with TRBD1. Trimming at V came to 1 base and at J to 0 bases, leaving 3 bases not matched to a gene. This CDR3 contains 18 residues. CDR1 is LGHNA, CDR2 YSLEER, per germline. The CDR3 DNA reads as TGCGCCAGCAGCCAAGCCGGACAGGGGGTCTCTGGGGCCAACGTCCTGACTTTC. Protein sequence: CASSQAGQGVSGANVLTF.

This clone was recorded once. The chain uses TRBV19 and TRBJ2-7; TRBD1 is a possible D gene (5 bases). The V end lost 3 bases, the J end lost 2 bases, and 14 bases lay between the germline ends. Germline-derived CDR1 and CDR2 are LNHDA and SQIVND (reference sequence). The CDR3 length is 15 residues. As DNA, the CDR3 is TGTGCCAGTAGTATCAAGGCAGACAGTACCTACGAGCAGTACTTC. Translated, it gives CASSIKADSTYEQYF.

This chain connects TRBV28 to TRBJ2-2; a possible D gene is TRBD1 (5 bases). V was pared by 7 bases and J by 9 bases, with 21 bases between. Per the germline V gene, CDR1 is MDHEN and CDR2 is SYDVKM. This CDR3 region has 15 residues. DNA of the CDR3: TGTGCCAGCACAGGGCAGCCAGGGAAAACCTGGGAGCTGTTTTTT. It is translated as CASTGQPGKTWELFF.

The CDR3 here is CASSFGLAGGTDTQYF. The CDR3 bases are TGCGCCAGCAGCTTCGGACTAGCGGGGGGGACAGATACGCAGTATTTT. The gene calls are TRBV5-1 and TRBJ2-3; TRBD2 matches at 15 bases. This CDR3 is 16 amino acids long. Trimming removed 2 bases from V and 3 bases from J; junction bases left unmatched: 1. Germline loops: CDR1 SGHRS, CDR2 YFSETQ.

V is TRBV2 and J is TRBJ1-5, with a possible D match to TRBD1 (6 bases). Trimming pared 4 bases from V and 7 bases from J, leaving 17 bases between. The V gene's germline CDR1 is SNHLY and CDR2 FYNNEI. The CDR3 loop spans 15 amino acids. The CDR3 DNA reads as TGTGCCAGCAGTGGAATACAGGGAGATAGACAGCCCCAGCATTTT. Translating gives CASSGIQGDRQPQHF. Full variable domain (outside the CDR3, taken from reference TRBV2 and TRBJ1-5): EPEVTQTPSHQVTQMGQEVILRCVPISNHLYFYWYRQILGQKVEFLVSFYNNEISEKSEIFDDQFSVERPDGSNFTLKIRSTKLEDSAMYFCASSGIQGDRQPQHFGDGTRLSIL.

This chain joins TRBV5-4 and TRBJ2-2, with D unresolved. Germline-derived CDR1 and CDR2 are SGHNT and YYREEE (reference sequence). Trimming shortened V by 3 bases and J by 4 bases, and 13 bases separated the two germline ends. There are 15 residues in the CDR3. In DNA form, the CDR3 reads TGTGCCAGCAGCTGGTCCACTTCTAGCACCGGGGAGCTGTTTTTT. It specifies CASSWSTSSTGELFF.

V is TRBV15 and J is TRBJ2-5, with D perhaps matching TRBD2 (6 bases). Trimming removed 5 bases from V and 1 base from J, with 17 bases in between. From germline, CDR1 is LNHNV and CDR2 YYDKDF (reference sequence). The CDR3 covers 16 residues. The CDR3 nucleotides are TGTGCCACCAGCCAGCGGGCCACACTGCTCCAAGAGACCCAGTACTTC. Translation: CATSQRATLLQETQYF.

The sample holds one count of this clone. V is TRBV4-1 and J is TRBJ2-3, with 8 nucleotides matching TRBD2. The germline gives CDR1 MGHRA, CDR2 YSYEKL. V trimming: 4 bases; J trimming: 1 base; junction bases outside the gene matches: 7. The CDR3 totals 16 residues. The CDR3 reads CASSPDPGLGTDTQYF. The DNA of the CDR3 is TGCGCCAGCAGCCCGGACCCGGGACTAGGCACAGATACGCAGTATTTT.

The chain combines TRBV18 with TRBJ1-1; 7 positions match TRBD1. CDR1 is KGHSH, CDR2 LQKENI, per germline. The CDR3 runs 15 residues. The V segment lost 5 bases and the J segment 4 bases; nucleotides outside the gene matches: 10. CDR3 residues: CASSTWDSEGTEAFF. DNA of the CDR3: TGTGCCAGCTCAACCTGGGACAGCGAGGGCACTGAAGCTTTCTTT. The whole variable domain, remainder taken from reference TRBV18 and TRBJ1-1, is NAGVMQNPRHLVRRRGQEARLRCSPMKGHSHVYWYRQLPEEGLKFMVYLQKENIIDESGMPKERFSAEFPKEGPSILRIQQVVRGDSAAYFCASSTWDSEGTEAFFGQGTRLTVV.

This chain connects TRBV7-9 to TRBJ1-4, with 7 bases that match TRBD1. V trimming: 7 bases; J trimming: 7 bases; junction bases outside the gene matches: 12. There are 15 residues in the CDR3. The V gene's germline CDR1 is SEHNR and CDR2 FQNEAQ (reference sequence). The CDR3 nucleotides read TGTGCCAGCACCCTTACAGGGGCGGGAAGTGAAAAACTGTTTTTT. The encoded protein is CASTLTGAGSEKLFF.

With regard to this clone: The identical CDR3 is also encoded by other nucleotide sequences in the sample. The rearrangement uses TRBV5-1 and TRBJ2-7, with D perhaps TRBD1 or TRBD2 (6 bases each). The CDR3 has 16 amino acids. Trimming took 0 bases from V and 0 from J, leaving 13 bases between them. Germline values: CDR1 SGHRS, CDR2 YFSETQ. In DNA, the CDR3 is TGCGCCAGCAGCTTGGCCGGGGGCCCCACCTCCTACGAGCAGTACTTC. Translated, it gives CASSLAGGPTSYEQYF.

The rearrangement links TRBV9 to TRBJ2-7; no reliable D call. Trimming left V 4 bases short and J 3 bases short, with 14 bases between. The CDR3 runs to 14 residues. Germline V gene sequence: CDR1 SGDLS, CDR2 YYNGEE. CDR3 DNA sequence: TGTGCCAGCAGCCCTACTTTACAGATCTACGAGCAGTACTTC. It codes for CASSPTLQIYEQYF.

The V and J genes are TRBV30 and TRBJ1-6; D ambiguous. The CDR3 is 17 residues long. Trimming stripped 0 bases from V and 5 bases from J, with 17 bases between. Germline CDR1 reads GTSNPN; CDR2 reads SVGIG (reference sequence). CDR3 loop: CAWSVQPFGRNNSPLHF. The CDR3 DNA is TGTGCCTGGAGTGTACAGCCCTTCGGACGGAATAATTCACCCCTCCACTTT.

V gene TRBV9 combines with J gene TRBJ2-7, with D unclear. The CDR3 extends over 14 amino acids. From germline, CDR1 is SGDLS and CDR2 YYNGEE. The V end lost 4 bases, the J end lost 0 bases, and 11 bases lay between the germline ends. Here the CDR3 reads CASSPFQSSYEQYF. CDR3 bases: TGTGCCAGCAGCCCGTTCCAGAGCTCCTACGAGCAGTACTTC.

V gene TRBV7-9 combines with J gene TRBJ1-2; D is possibly TRBD1 (5 bases). V lost 6 bases and J 5 bases, leaving 16 bases between the germline ends. CDR1 SEHNR and CDR2 FQNEAQ come from the germline V gene (reference sequence). This CDR3 has 14 residues. The CDR3 DNA follows: TGTGCCAGCAGTTCTGTCTCGGGGGGATATGGCTACACCTTC. Protein product: CASSSVSGGYGYTF.

The rearrangement joins TRBV5-1 to TRBJ2-1, with 7 positions matching TRBD2. Trimming cost V 3 bases and J 7 bases; bases outside gene matches: 7. This CDR3 is 14 amino acids long. The germline V gene has CDR1 SGHRS and CDR2 YFSETQ. The CDR3 bases are TGCGCCAGCAGCTACCAGACTAGCTCAAATGAGCAGTTCTTC. This encodes CASSYQTSSNEQFF.

To note about this clone: One end of the junction fails to match germline, which may point to a read error. The chain employs TRBV9 and TRBJ2-5; D is unresolved. In germline, CDR1 is SGDLS, CDR2 YYNGEE. The CDR3 runs to 14 residues. The CDR3 protein is CASGVGPTGETQYF. The DNA of the CDR3 is TGTGCCAGCGGCGTCGGGCCGACCGGGGAGACCCAGTACTTC.